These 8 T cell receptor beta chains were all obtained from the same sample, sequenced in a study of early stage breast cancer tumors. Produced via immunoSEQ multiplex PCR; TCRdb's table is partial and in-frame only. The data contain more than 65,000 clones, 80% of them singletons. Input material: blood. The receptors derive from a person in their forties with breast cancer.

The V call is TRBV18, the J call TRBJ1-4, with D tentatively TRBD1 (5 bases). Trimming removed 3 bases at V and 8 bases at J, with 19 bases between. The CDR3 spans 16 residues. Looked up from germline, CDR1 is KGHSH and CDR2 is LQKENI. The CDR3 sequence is CASSPREPAGGEKLFF. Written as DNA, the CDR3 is TGTGCCAGCTCACCCCGGGAGCCTGCGGGGGGGGAAAAACTGTTTTTT.

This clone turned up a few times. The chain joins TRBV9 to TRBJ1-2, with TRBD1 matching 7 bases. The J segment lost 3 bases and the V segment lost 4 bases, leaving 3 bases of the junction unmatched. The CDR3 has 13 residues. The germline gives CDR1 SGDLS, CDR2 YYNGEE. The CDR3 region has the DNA TGTGCCAGCAGCACTACAGGGGACTATGGCTACACCTTC. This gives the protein CASSTTGDYGYTF.

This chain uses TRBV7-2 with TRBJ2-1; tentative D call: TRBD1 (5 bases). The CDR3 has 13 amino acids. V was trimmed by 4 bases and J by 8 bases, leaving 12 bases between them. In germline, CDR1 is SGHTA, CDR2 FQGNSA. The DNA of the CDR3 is TGTGCCAGCAGCTCGACAGTGTACGATGAGCAGTTCTTC. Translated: CASSSTVYDEQFF.

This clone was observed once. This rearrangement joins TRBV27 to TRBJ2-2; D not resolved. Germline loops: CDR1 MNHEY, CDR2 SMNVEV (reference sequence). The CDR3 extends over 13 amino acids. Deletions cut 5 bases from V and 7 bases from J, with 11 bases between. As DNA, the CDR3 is TGTGCCAGCAGTCCCCAGGCGGACGGGGAGCTGTTTTTT. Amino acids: CASSPQADGELFF.

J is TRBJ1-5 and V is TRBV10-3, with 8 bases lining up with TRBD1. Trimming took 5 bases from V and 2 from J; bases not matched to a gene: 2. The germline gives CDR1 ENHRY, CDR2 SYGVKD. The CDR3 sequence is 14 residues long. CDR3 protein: CAISQTGGNQPQHF. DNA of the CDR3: TGTGCCATCAGTCAGACAGGGGGCAATCAGCCCCAGCATTTT.

CDR3 sequence: CAWSGVTSGANVLTF. CDR3 DNA: TGTGCCTGGAGCGGTGTTACCTCTGGGGCCAACGTCCTGACTTTC. The chain links TRBV30 to TRBJ2-6; D ambiguous. This CDR3 spans 15 amino acids. V was shortened by 3 bases and J by 0 bases, with 9 bases between the two germline ends. From germline, CDR1 is GTSNPN and CDR2 SVGIG (reference sequence).

For the CDR3, the DNA is TGTGCCAGTAGTAGACTAGCGGGAGAAATCGGGGAGCTGTTTTTT. This translates into CASSRLAGEIGELFF. The rearrangement joins TRBV19 to TRBJ2-2, with 12 bases lining up with TRBD2. The trim removed 4 bases at V and 7 bases at J, leaving 4 bases unmatched. Germline assignment: CDR1 LNHDA and CDR2 SQIVND (reference sequence). The CDR3 loop spans 15 amino acids.

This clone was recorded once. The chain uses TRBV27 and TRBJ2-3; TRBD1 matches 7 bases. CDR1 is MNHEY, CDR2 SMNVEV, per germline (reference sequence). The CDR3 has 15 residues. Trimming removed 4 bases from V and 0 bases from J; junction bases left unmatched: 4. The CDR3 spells CASSYRGHSTDTQYF. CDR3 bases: TGTGCCAGCAGTTACAGGGGCCATAGCACAGATACGCAGTATTTT.